A few counts support the clone carrying this T cell receptor (beta chain). As yet, its antigen is unknown. This sample is drawn from a study of T-cell memory formation after mild COVID-19. Whole-study findings and limits: Mainly CM and EM harbored the contracting CD4+ clones; mainly EMRA harbored the CD8+ ones. Pre-infection memory harbored some responding clones, suggesting cross-reactive memory joined. Later expanders leaned CD4+, whereas clones that contracted between day 15 and 85 were balanced CD4/CD8.

V was shortened by 5 bases and J by 0 bases, with 13 bases between the two germline ends. The CDR3 contains 16 residues. The germline gives CDR1 MNHEY, CDR2 SMNVEV (reference sequence). The authors produced TCR alpha and TCR beta cDNA libraries with sample barcodes and UMIs by 5'RACE using constant-segment primers. Each CDR3 protein is one row after TCRdb ran MiXCR on the 5' RACE reads. The repertoire holds fewer than 450,000 distinct CDR3 sequences, 20% to 25% seen once, with approximately 12% in the top ten. The sequence came from an adult woman who had mild COVID-19 (a few samples of this study predate the infection). Cell type and time point are not known. The rearrangement uses TRBV27 and TRBJ1-4, with D maybe TRBD1 (5 bases). Sequenced input: PBMCs or a T cell subset sorted from them (not recorded which). CDR3 sequence: CASSPGTSATNEKLFF. In DNA, the CDR3 is TGTGCCAGCAGTCCGGGGACCTCAGCAACTAATGAAAAACTGTTTTTT.